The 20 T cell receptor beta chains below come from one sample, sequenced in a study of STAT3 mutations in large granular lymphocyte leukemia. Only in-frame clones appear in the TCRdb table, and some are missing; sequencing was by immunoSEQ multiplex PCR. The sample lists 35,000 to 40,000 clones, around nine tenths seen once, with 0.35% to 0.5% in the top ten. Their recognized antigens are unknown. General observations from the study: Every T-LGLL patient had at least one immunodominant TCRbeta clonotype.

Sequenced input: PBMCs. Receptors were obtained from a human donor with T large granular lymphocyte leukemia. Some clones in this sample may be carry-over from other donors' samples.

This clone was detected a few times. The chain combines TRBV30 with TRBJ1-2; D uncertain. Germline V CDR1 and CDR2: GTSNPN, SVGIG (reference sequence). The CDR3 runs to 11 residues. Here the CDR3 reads CAGGSNYGYTF. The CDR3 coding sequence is TGTGCGGGCGGCAGCAACTATGGCTACACCTTC.

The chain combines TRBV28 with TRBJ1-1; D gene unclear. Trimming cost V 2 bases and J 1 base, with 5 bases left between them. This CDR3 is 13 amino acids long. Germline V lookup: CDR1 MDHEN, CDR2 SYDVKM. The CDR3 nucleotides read TGTGCCAGCAGTTTACTAGGGAACACTGAAGCTTTCTTT. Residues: CASSLLGNTEAFF.

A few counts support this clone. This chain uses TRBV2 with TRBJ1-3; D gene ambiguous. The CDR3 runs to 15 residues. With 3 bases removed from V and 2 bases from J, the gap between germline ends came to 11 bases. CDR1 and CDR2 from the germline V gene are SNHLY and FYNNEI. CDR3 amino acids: CASSDSQLTGNTIYF. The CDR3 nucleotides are TGTGCCAGCAGTGACAGTCAGCTAACTGGAAACACCATATATTTT.

CDR3 region: CASSSTGEHTEAFF. CDR3 sequence (DNA): TGTGCCAGTAGTTCTACAGGGGAACACACTGAAGCTTTCTTT. The chain is built from TRBV19 and TRBJ1-1; 7 bases match TRBD1. Germline CDR1 is LNHDA and CDR2 is SQIVND (reference sequence). V shed 5 bases, J shed 3 bases, and the junction held 6 bases outside the gene matches. This CDR3 spans 14 amino acids.

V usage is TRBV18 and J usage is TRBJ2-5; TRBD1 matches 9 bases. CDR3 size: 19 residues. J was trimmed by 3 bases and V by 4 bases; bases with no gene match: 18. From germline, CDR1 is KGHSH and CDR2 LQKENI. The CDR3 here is CASSLLLQQGAQIEETQYF. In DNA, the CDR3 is TGTGCCAGCTCACTCCTCCTCCAACAGGGGGCACAAATTGAAGAGACCCAGTACTTC.

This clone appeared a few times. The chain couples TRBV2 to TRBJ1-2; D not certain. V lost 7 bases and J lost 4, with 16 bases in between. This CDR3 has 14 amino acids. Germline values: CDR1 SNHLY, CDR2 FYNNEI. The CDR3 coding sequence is TGTGCCAGCACCGGTCGGCCAGAGTTCTATGGCTACACCTTC. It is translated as CASTGRPEFYGYTF.

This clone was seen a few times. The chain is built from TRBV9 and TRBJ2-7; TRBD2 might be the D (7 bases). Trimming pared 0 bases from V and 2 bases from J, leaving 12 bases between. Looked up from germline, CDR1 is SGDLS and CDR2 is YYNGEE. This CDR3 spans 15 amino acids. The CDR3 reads CASSVEGGPPYEQYF. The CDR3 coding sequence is TGTGCCAGCAGCGTAGAGGGGGGGCCTCCCTACGAGCAGTACTTC.

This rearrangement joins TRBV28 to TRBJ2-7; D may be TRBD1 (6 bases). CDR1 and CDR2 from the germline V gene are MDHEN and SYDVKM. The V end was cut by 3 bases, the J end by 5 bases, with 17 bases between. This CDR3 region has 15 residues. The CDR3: CASSFLGYRANEQYF. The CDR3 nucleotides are TGTGCCAGCAGTTTCCTAGGTTACAGGGCCAACGAGCAGTACTTC. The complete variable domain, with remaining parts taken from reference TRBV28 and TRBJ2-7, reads DVKVTQSSRYLVKRTGEKVFLECVQDMDHENMFWYRQDPGLGLRLIYFSYDVKMKEKGDIPEGYSVSREKKERFSLILESASTNQTSMYLCASSFLGYRANEQYFGPGTRLTVT.

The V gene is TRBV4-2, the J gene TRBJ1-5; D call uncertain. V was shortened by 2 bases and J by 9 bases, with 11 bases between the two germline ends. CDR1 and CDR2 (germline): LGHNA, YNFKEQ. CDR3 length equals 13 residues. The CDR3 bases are TGTGCCAGCAGCCAAAACTCCCAGATGCCCCAGCATTTT. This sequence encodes CASSQNSQMPQHF.

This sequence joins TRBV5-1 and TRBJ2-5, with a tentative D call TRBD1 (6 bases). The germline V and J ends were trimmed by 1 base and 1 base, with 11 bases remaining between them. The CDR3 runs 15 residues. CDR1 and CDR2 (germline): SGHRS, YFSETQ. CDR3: CASSLSRGPQETQYF. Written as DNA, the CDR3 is TGCGCCAGCAGCTTGAGCAGGGGACCCCAAGAGACCCAGTACTTC.

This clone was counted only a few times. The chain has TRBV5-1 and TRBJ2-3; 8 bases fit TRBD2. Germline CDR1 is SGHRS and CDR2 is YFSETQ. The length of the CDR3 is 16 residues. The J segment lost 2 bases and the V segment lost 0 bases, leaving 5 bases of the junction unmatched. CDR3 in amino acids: CASSLVAGGTTDTQYF. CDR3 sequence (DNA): TGCGCCAGCAGCTTGGTGGCGGGGGGAACCACAGATACGCAGTATTTT. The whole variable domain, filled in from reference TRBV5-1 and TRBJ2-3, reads KAGVTQTPRYLIKTRGQQVTLSCSPISGHRSVSWYQQTPGQGLQFLFEYFSETQRNKGNFPGRFSGRQFSNSRSEMNVSTLELGDSALYLCASSLVAGGTTDTQYFGPGTRLTVL.

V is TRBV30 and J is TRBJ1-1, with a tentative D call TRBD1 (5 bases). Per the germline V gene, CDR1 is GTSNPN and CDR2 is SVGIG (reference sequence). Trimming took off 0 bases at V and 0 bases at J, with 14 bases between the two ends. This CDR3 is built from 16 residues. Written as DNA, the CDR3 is TGTGCCTGGAGTGTATGGGGCAGTACAATGAACACTGAAGCTTTCTTT. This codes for CAWSVWGSTMNTEAFF.

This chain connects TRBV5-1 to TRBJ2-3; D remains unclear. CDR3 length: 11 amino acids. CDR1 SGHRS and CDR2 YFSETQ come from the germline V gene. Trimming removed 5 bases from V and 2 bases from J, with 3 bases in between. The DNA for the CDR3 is TGCGCCAGCAGTAACACAGATACGCAGTATTTT. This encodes CASSNTDTQYF.

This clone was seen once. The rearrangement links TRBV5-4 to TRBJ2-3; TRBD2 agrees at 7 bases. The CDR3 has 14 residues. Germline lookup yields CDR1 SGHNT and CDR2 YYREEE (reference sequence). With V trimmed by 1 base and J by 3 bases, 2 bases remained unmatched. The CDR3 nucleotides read TGTGCCAGCAGCTTGTCCGGGGGGACAGATACGCAGTATTTT. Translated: CASSLSGGTDTQYF.

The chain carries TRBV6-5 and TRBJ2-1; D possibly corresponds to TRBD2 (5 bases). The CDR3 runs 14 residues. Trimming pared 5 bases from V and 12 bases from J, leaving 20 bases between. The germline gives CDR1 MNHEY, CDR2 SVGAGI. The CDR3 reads CASSDGIPPVPQFF. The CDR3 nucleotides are TGTGCCAGCAGTGACGGGATTCCACCGGTCCCGCAGTTCTTC.

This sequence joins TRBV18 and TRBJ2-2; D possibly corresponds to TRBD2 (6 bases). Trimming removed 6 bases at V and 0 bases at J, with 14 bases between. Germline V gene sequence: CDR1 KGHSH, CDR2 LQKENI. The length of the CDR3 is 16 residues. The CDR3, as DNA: TGTGCCAGCTCGGCCCTGGCGGGGTCGAACACCGGGGAGCTGTTTTTT. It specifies CASSALAGSNTGELFF.

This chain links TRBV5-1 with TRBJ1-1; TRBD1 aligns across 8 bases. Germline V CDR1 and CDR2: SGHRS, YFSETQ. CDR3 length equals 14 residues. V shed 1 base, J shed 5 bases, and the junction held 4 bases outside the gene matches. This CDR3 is CASSLSGGVTEAFF. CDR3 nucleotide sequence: TGCGCCAGCAGCTTGTCAGGGGGCGTTACTGAAGCTTTCTTT. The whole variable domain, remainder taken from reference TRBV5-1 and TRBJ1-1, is KAGVTQTPRYLIKTRGQQVTLSCSPISGHRSVSWYQQTPGQGLQFLFEYFSETQRNKGNFPGRFSGRQFSNSRSEMNVSTLELGDSALYLCASSLSGGVTEAFFGQGTRLTVV.

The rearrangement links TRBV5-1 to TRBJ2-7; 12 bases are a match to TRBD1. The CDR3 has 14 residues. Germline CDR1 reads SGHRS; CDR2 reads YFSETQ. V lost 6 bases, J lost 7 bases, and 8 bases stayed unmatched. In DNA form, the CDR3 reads TGCGCCAGCAAGGGACAGGGGGCTCTTGAGGAGCAGTACTTC. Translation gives CASKGQGALEEQYF.

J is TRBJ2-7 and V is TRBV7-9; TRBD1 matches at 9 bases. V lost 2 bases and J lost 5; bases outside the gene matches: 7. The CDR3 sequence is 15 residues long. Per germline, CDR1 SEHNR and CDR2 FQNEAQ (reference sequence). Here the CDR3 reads CASSLPLGTGHEQYF. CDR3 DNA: TGTGCCAGCAGCTTACCCCTGGGGACAGGGCACGAGCAGTACTTC.

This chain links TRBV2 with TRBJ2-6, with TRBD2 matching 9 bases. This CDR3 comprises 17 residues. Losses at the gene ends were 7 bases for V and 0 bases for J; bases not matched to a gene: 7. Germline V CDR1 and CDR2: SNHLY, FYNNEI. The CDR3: CASTSGLARSGANVLTF. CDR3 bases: TGTGCCAGCACATCGGGACTAGCTCGCTCTGGGGCCAACGTCCTGACTTTC.